This entry features one TCR beta chain sequence. Its antigen is not identified. The data derive from a study of cytomegalovirus exposure and HLA in healthy donors. Study as a whole: There were approximately 80 million unique TCRs (from HLA-typed donors) in an early data release.

Primers for the PCR totalled 60 Vbeta and 13 Jbeta. Clones were sequenced by immunoSEQ multiplex PCR, and TCRdb holds only the in-frame ones, with some missing. The data show 55,000 to 75,000 clones, approximately 77% seen once. Broader study findings: When presence/absence was analysed, sequencing depth was taken to be roughly uniform across donors.

The source of this sequence is a woman aged 25 to 45 in good health and CMV-seropositive. The sequenced material came from PBMCs.

CDR3 residues: CATTGTDNNEQFF. DNA of the CDR3: TGTGCCACGACCGGGACAGATAACAATGAGCAGTTCTTC. The chain is built from TRBV10-3 and TRBJ2-1; 7 bases agree with TRBD1. After removal of 10 bases from V and 5 bases from J, the junction contained 8 bases not matched to a gene. Germline V gene data show CDR1 as ENHRY and CDR2 as SYGVKD. The CDR3 covers 13 residues.